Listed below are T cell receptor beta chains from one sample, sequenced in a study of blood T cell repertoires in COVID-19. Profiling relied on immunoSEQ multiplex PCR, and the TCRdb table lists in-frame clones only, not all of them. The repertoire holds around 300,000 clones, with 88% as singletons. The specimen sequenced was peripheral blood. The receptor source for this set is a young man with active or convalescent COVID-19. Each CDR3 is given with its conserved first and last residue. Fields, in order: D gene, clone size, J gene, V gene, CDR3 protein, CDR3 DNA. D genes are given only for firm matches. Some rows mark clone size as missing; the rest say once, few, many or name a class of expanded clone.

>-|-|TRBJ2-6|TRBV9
CASSVRFQGGANVLTF
TGTGCCAGCAGCGTACGGTTTCAGGGCGGGGCCAACGTCCTGACTTTC
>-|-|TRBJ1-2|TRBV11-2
CASRTPGDYGYTF
TGTGCCAGCAGGACCCCAGGGGACTATGGCTACACCTTC
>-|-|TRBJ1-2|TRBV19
CASSIPRTAYGYTF
TGTGCCAGTAGTATTCCTCGGACAGCCTATGGCTACACCTTC
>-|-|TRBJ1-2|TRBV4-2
CASSQLFGTGSNYGYTF
TGTGCCAGCAGCCAACTATTCGGAACAGGGAGTAACTATGGCTACACCTTC
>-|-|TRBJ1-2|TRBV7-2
CASSLFTPGNYGYTF
TGTGCCAGCAGCTTATTTACGCCAGGGAACTATGGCTACACCTTC
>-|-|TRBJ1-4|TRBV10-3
CAISGKQGIDPEKLFF
TGTGCCATCAGTGGGAAGCAGGGGATAGATCCCGAAAAACTGTTTTTT
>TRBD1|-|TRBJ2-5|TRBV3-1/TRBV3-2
CASSQLGPTGLLQETQYF
TGTGCCAGCAGCCAACTGGGCCCGACAGGGTTGCTCCAAGAGACCCAGTACTTC
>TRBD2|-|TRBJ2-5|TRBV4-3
CASSRSLAGEGETQYF
TGCGCCAGCAGCCGGTCACTAGCGGGGGAAGGTGAGACCCAGTACTTC
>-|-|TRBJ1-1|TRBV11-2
CASSVRTEAFF
TGTGCCAGCAGCGTCCGCACTGAAGCTTTCTTT
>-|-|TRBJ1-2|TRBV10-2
CASSLQGSYGYTF
TGCGCCAGCAGCCTGCAGGGAAGCTATGGCTACACCTTC
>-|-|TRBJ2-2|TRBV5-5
CASSLGDTGELFF
TGTGCCAGCAGCTTGGGAGACACCGGGGAGCTGTTTTTT
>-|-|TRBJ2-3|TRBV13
CASRSGQQGTDTQYF
TGTGCCAGCAGGTCCGGACAGCAGGGCACAGATACGCAGTATTTT
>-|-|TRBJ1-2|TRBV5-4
CASSFPPGQKQGYTF
TGTGCCAGCAGCTTTCCTCCAGGTCAAAAGCAAGGCTACACCTTC
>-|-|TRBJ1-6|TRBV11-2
CASSRAYRENNSPLHF
TGTGCCAGCAGCCGGGCCTACAGGGAAAATAATTCACCCCTCCACTTT
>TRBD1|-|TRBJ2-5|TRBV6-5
CASSSPDRGIQETQYF
TGTGCCAGCAGTTCCCCCGACAGGGGGATCCAAGAGACCCAGTACTTC
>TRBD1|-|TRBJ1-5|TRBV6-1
CASSEGWDRGRLNSNQPQHF
TGTGCCAGCAGCGAAGGGTGGGACAGGGGGAGACTCAATAGCAATCAGCCCCAGCATTTT
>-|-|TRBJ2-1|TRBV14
CASSHSFARRRRNNEQFF
TGTGCCAGCAGCCACTCCTTCGCCCGCCGGCGGAGAAACAATGAGCAGTTCTTC
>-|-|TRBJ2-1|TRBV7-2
CASSPRERTDEQFF
TGTGCCAGCAGCCCTCGGGAGAGAACCGATGAGCAGTTCTTC
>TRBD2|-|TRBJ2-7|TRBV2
CAAGGDGGHEQYF
TGTGCCGCGGGAGGGGACGGTGGCCACGAGCAGTACTTC
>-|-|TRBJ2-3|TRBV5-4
CASSLASRTDTQYF
TGTGCCAGCAGCTTGGCCAGTCGCACAGATACGCAGTATTTT
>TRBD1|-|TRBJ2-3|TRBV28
CASSTVQGVGTDTQYF
TGTGCCAGCAGTACAGTACAGGGGGTTGGCACAGATACGCAGTATTTT
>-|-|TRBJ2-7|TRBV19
CASSRNRAEQYF
TGTGCCAGTAGTCGCAACAGGGCCGAGCAGTACTTC
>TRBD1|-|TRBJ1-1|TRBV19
CASSFKGPGTGSEAFF
TGTGCCAGTAGTTTCAAGGGACCGGGGACAGGATCTGAAGCTTTCTTT
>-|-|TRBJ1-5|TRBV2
CASSSGYNQPQHF
TGTGCCAGCAGTTCAGGATACAATCAGCCCCAGCATTTT
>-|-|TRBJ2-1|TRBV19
CASSIYYNNEQFF
TGTGCCAGTAGTATATATTATAACAATGAGCAGTTCTTC
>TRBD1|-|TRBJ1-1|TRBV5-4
CASSHGVWQGGTEAFF
TGTGCCAGCAGCCACGGGGTTTGGCAGGGGGGAACTGAAGCTTTCTTT
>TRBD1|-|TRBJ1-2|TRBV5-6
CASSPPGQGWYGYTF
TGTGCCAGCAGCCCCCCGGGACAGGGGTGGTATGGCTACACCTTC
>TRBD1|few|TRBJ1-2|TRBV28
CASSGGTASYGYTF
TGTGCCAGCAGTGGGGGGACAGCTTCCTATGGCTACACCTTC
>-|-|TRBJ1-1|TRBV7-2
CASSSRGGASEAFF
TGTGCCAGCAGCTCCCGAGGGGGGGCAAGTGAAGCTTTCTTT
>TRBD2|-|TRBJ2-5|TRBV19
CASSPGPGGPKREAQYF
TGTGCCAGTAGTCCAGGACCGGGGGGCCCTAAGCGGGAGGCCCAGTACTTC
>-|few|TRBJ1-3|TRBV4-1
CASSQDLLQGRAGNTIYF
TGCGCCAGCAGCCAAGATCTGCTACAGGGAAGGGCTGGAAACACCATATATTTT
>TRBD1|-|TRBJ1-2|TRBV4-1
CASSQGTGLGNYGYTF
TGCGCCAGCAGCCAAGGGACAGGGTTGGGCAACTATGGCTACACCTTC
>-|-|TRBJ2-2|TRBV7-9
CASSLAIGPGGELFF
TGTGCCAGCAGCTTAGCCATCGGCCCGGGCGGGGAGCTGTTTTTT
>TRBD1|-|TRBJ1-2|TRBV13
CASSLGGTVSMRDTF
TGTGCCAGCAGCTTAGGGGGGACAGTATCTATGAGGGACACCTTC
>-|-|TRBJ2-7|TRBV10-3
CAIGSGEQYF
TGTGCCATCGGTTCGGGCGAGCAGTACTTC
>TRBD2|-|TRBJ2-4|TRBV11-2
CASSLAWRAGGAGNIQYF
TGTGCCAGCAGCTTAGCCTGGCGAGCCGGGGGGGCGGGAAACATTCAGTACTTC
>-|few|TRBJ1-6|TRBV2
CASRGLQSNSPLHF
TGTGCCAGCAGGGGGCTACAGAGTAATTCACCCCTCCACTTT